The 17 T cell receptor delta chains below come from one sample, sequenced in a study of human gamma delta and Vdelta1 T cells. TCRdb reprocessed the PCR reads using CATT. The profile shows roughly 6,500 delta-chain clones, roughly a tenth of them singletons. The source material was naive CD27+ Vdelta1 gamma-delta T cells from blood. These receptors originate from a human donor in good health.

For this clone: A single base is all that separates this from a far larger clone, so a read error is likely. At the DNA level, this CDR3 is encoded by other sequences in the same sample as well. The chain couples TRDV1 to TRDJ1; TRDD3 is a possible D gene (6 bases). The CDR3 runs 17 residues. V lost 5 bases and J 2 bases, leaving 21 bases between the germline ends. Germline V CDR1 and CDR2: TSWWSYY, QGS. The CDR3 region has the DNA TGTGCTCTTGGGCCGCCCCGGAGATACGCTGGAACCGATAAACTCATCTTT. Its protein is CALGPPRRYAGTDKLIF.

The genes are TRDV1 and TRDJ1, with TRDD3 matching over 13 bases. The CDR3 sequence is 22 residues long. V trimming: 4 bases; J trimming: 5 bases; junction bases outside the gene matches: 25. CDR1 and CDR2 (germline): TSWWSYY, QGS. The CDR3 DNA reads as TGTGCTCTTGGGGGACCGATTCCTACCGCCAGGTACTGGGGGATACGGGGGGATAAACTCATCTTT. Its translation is CALGGPIPTARYWGIRGDKLIF.

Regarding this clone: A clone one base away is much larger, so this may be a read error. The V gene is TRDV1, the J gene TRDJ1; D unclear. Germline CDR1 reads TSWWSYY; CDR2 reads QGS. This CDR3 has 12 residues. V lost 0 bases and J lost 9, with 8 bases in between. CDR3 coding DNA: TGTGCTCTTGGGGAACTTAAGGGGCAACTCATCTTT. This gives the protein CALGELKGQLIF.

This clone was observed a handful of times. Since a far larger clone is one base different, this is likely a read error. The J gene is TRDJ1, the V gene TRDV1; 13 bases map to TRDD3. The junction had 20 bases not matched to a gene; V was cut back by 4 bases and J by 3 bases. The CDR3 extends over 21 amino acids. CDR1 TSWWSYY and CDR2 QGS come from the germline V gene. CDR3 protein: CALGAAHSGYWGIRSPDKLIF. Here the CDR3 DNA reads TGTGCTCTTGGGGCAGCTCATTCGGGGTACTGGGGGATACGAAGTCCCGATAAACTCATCTTT.

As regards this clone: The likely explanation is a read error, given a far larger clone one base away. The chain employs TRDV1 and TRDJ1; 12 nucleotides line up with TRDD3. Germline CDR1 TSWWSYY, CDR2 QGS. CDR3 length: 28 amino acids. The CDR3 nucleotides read TGTGCTCTTGGGGGACCTCTGCCTTCCTCCAGGTTGGGTACTGGGGGATACCTTACGTGGTCGTACACCGCTAAACTCATCTTT. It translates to CALGGPLPSSRLGTGGYLTWSYTAKLIF.

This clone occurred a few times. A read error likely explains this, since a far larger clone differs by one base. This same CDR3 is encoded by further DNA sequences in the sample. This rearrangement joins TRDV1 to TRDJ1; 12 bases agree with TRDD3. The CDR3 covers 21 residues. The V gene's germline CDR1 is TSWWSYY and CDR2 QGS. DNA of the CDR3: TGTGCTCTTGGGGTCCCTCAGACTGGGGGATACAACTTTTTAGGGCGCGATAAACTCATCTTC. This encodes CALGVPQTGGYNFLGRDKLIF.

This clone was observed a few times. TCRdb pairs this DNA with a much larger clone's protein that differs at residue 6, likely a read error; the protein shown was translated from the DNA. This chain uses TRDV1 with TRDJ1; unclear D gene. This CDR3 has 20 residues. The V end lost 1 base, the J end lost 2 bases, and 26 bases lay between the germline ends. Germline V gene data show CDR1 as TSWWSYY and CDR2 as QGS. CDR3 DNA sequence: TGTGCTCTTGGGGAACACTTTCATACTAGGTGGGCCCAGAGGACCGATAAACTCATCTTT. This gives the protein CALGEHFHTRWAQRTDKLIF.

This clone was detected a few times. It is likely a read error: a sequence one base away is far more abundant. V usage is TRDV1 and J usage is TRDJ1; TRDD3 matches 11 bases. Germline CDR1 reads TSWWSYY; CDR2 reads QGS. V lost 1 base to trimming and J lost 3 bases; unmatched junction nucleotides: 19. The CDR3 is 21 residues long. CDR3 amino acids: CALGEHPRGVFWGIHADKLIF. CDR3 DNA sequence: TGTGCTCTTGGGGAACACCCGCGGGGAGTGTTCTGGGGGATACATGCCGATAAACTCATCTTT.

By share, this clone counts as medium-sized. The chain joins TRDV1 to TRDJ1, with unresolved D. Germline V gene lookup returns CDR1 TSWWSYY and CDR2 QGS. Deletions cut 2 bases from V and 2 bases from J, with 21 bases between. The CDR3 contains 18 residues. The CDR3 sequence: CALGEASRLATETDKLIF. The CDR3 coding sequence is TGTGCTCTTGGGGAAGCGTCGAGGTTGGCCACGGAGACCGATAAACTCATCTTT.

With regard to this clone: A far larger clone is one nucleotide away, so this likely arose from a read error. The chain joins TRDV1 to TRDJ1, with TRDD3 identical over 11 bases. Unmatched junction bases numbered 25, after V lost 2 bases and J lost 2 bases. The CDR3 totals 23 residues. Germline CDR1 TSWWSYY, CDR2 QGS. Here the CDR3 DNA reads TGTGCTCTTGGGGAAATGCAAAAACCTTCCTGCTTTTCTGGGGGATACAAAACCGATAAACTCATCTTT. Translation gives CALGEMQKPSCFSGGYKTDKLIF.

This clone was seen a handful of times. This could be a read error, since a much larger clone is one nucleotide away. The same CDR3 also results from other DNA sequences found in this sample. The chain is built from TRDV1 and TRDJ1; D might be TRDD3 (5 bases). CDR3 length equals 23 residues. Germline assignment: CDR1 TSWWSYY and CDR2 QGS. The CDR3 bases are TGTGCCCTTGGGGAGGCAGGGGCTCCCCCTCAAACTTACTGGAGGGCCCGGACCCCTAAACTCATCTTT. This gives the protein CALGEAGAPPQTYWRARTPKLIF.

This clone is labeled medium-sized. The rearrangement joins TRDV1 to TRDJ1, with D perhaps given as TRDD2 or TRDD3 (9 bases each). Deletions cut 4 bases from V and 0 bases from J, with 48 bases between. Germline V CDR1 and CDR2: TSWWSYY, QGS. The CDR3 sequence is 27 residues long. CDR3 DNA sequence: TGTGCTCTTGGGGGCCCCCCTTCCTACGTTGCCAACTGGGGGACCCGGCAACAGAAATGGTACACCGATAAACTCATCTTT. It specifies CALGGPPSYVANWGTRQQKWYTDKLIF.

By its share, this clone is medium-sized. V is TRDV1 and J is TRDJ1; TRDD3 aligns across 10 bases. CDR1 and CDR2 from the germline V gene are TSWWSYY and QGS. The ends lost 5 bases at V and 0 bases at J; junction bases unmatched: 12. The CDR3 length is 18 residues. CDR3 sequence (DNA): TGTGCTCTTGGGCCCCCGCGTACTGGGGGATTTTACACCGATAAACTCATCTTT. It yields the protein CALGPPRTGGFYTDKLIF.

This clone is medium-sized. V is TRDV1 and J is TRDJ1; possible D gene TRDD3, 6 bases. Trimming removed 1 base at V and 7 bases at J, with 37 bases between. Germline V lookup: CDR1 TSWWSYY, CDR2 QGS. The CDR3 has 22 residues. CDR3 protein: CALGERVGSPYTGRRGVGKLIF. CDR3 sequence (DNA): TGTGCTCTTGGGGAACGCGTGGGTTCCCCCTATACTGGGAGAAGGGGTGTCGGTAAACTCATCTTT.

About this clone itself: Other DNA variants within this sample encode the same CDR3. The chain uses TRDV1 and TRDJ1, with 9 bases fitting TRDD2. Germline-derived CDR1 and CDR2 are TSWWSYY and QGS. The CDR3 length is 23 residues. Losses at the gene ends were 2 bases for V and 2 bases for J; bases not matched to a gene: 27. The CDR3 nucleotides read TGTGCTCTTGGGGAAATGCAACCACCTTCCTACTTTTCTGGGGGCTACAAAACCGATAAACTCATCTTT. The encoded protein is CALGEMQPPSYFSGGYKTDKLIF.

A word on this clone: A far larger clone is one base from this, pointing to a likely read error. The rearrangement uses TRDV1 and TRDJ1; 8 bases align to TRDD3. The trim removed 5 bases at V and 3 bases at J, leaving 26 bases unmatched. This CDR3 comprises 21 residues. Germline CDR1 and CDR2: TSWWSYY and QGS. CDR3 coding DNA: TGTGCTCTTGGGACCTCTCCTAGACGAGGGATACGCTTGCCGTACGCCGATAAACTCATCTTT. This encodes CALGTSPRRGIRLPYADKLIF.

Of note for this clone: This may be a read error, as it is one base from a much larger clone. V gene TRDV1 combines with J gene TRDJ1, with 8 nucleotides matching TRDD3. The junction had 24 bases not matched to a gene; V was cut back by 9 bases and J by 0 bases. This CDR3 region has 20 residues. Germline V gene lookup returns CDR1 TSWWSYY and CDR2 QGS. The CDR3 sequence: CALAGPPYVYWGRYTDKLIF. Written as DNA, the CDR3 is TGTGCTCTCGCGGGGCCTCCCTACGTTTACTGGGGGCGGTACACCGATAAACTCATCTTT.